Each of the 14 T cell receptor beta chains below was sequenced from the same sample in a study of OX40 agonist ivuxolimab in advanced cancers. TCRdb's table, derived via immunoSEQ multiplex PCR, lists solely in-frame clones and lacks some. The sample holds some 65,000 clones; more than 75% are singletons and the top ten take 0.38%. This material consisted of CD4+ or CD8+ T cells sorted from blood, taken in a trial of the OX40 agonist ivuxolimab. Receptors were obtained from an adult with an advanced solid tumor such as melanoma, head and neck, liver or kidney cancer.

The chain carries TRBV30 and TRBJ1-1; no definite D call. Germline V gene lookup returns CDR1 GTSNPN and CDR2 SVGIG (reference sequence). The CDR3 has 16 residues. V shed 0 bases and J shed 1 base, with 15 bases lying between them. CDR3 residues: CAWSVYGEPRNTEAFF. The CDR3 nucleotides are TGTGCCTGGAGTGTATACGGAGAACCCCGGAACACTGAAGCTTTCTTT. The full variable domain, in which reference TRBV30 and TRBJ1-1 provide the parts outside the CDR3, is SQTIHQWPATLVQPVGSPLSLECTVEGTSNPNLYWYRQAAGRGLQLLFYSVGIGQISSEVPQNLSASRPQDRQFILSSKKLLLSDSGFYLCAWSVYGEPRNTEAFFGQGTRLTVV.

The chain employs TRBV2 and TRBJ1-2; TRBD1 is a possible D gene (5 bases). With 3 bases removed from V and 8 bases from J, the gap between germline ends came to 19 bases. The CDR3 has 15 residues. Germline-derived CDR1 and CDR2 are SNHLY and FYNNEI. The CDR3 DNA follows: TGTGCCAGCAGTGAGCACTCACAGGTTTCGGGGGGCTACACCTTC. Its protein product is CASSEHSQVSGGYTF. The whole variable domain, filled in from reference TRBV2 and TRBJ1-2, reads EPEVTQTPSHQVTQMGQEVILRCVPISNHLYFYWYRQILGQKVEFLVSFYNNEISEKSEIFDDQFSVERPDGSNFTLKIRSTKLEDSAMYFCASSEHSQVSGGYTFGSGTRLTVV.

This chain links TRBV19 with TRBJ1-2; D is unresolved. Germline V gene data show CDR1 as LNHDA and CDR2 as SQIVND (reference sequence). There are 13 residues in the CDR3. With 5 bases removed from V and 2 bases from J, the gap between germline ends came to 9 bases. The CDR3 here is CASSPRRNYGYTF. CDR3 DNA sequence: TGTGCCAGTAGTCCACGACGGAACTATGGCTACACCTTC.

The CDR3 DNA reads TGTGCCAGCAGTCCTGGACAGGGGGGGTACGATGAGCAGTTCTTC. It is translated as CASSPGQGGYDEQFF. The chain joins TRBV6-5 to TRBJ2-1; TRBD1 matches 10 bases. The ends lost 5 bases at V and 8 bases at J; junction bases unmatched: 9. CDR1 and CDR2 (germline): MNHEY, SVGAGI. The CDR3 is 15 amino acids.

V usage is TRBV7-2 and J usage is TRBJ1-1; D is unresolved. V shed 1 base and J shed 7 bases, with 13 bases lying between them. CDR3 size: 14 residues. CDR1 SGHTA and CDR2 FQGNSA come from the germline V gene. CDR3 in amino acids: CASSLVGLKGEAFF. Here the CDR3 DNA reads TGTGCCAGCAGCTTAGTGGGCTTAAAAGGTGAAGCTTTCTTT.

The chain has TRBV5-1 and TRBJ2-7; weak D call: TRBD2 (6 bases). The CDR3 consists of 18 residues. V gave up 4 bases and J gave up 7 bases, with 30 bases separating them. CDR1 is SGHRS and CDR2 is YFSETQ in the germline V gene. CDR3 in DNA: TGCGCCAGCAGCCCGACAACGCCCGGGACCCCAAGGGGACTTGAGCAGTACTTC. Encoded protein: CASSPTTPGTPRGLEQYF. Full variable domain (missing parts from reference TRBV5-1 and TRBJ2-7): KAGVTQTPRYLIKTRGQQVTLSCSPISGHRSVSWYQQTPGQGLQFLFEYFSETQRNKGNFPGRFSGRQFSNSRSEMNVSTLELGDSALYLCASSPTTPGTPRGLEQYFGPGTRLTVT.

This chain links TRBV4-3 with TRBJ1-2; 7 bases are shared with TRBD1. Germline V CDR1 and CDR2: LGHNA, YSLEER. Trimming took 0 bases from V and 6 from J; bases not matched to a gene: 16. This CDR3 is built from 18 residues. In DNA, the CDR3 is TGCGCCAGCAGCCAAGAACTCATACACAGGGGAATGCGCGATGGCTACACCTTC. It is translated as CASSQELIHRGMRDGYTF.

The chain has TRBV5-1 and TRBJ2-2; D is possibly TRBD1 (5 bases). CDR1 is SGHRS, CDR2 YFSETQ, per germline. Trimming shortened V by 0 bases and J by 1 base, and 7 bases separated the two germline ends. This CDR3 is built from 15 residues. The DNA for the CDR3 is TGCGCCAGCAGCTTGGTTACAGGGAACACCGGGGAGCTGTTTTTT. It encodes CASSLVTGNTGELFF.

CDR3 bases: TGCAGCGTACAGGGCTCTGGGGCCAACGTCCTGACTTTC. Translation: CSVQGSGANVLTF. V is TRBV29-1 and J is TRBJ2-6; possibly TRBD1 for D (6 bases). Deletions cut 6 bases from V and 0 bases from J, with 6 bases between. Germline CDR1 is SQVTM and CDR2 is ANQGSEA. The CDR3 length is 13 residues.

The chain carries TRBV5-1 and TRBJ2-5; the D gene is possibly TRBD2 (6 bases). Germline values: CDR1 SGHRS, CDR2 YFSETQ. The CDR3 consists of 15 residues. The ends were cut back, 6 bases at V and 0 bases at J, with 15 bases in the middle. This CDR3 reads CASTWGDDYQETQYF. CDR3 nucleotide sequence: TGCGCCAGCACCTGGGGGGACGACTACCAAGAGACCCAGTACTTC.

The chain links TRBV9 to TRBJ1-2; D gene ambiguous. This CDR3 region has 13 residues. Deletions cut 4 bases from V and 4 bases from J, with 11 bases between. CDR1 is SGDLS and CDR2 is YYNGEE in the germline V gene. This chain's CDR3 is CASSSTPGYGYTF. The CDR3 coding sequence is TGTGCCAGCAGCTCCACCCCGGGCTATGGCTACACCTTC.

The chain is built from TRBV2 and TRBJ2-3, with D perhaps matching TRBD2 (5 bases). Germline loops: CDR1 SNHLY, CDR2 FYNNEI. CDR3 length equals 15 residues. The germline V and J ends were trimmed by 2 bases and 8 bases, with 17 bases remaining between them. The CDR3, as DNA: TGTGCCAGCAGTGAAACGCGTTCCCTTGAGGGTACGCAGTATTTT. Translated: CASSETRSLEGTQYF.

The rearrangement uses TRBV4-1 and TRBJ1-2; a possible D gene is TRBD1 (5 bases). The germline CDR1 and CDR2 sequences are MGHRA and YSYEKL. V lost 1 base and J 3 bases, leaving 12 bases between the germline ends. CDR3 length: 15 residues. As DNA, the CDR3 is TGCGCCAGCAGCCAAGGTGGGGGGGACGACTATGGCTACACCTTC. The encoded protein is CASSQGGGDDYGYTF.

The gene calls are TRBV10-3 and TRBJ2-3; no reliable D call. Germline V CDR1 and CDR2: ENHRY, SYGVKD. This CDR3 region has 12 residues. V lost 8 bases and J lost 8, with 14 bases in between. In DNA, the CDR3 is TGTGCCATCTCCCGAGACAAGGGTACGCAGTATTTT. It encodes CAISRDKGTQYF.